This T cell receptor beta chain was observed in a study of cytomegalovirus exposure and HLA in healthy donors. On the study more broadly: Membership in the Caucasian-associated ancestry cluster was found for about 80% of roughly 400 genotyped donors. Findings and limits, study-wide: Later on, a genetic analysis was performed. It linked a missense variant in DCLRE1C with V- and J-gene trimming of TCR beta.

PCR involved 60 Vbeta and 13 Jbeta primers. The table came from immunoSEQ multiplex PCR; TCRdb's copy has only in-frame clones and leaves some out. The repertoire holds more than 120,000 clones, 82% seen once, with more than 2.5% in the top ten. Germline CDR1 SEHNR, CDR2 FQNEAQ (reference sequence). The CDR3 runs 13 residues. Concerning this clone: Its target is unknown. One end of the junction varies from germline; a read error may be responsible.

Sequenced sample: PBMCs. This receptor was obtained from a male donor in good health and CMV-seronegative. The rearrangement uses TRBV7-9 and TRBJ2-4, with D maybe TRBD2 (6 bases). CDR3 coding DNA: TGTTCCAGTCTACCCGGAGGGCAAAACATTCAGTACTTC. As protein: CSSLPGGQNIQYF.